The 14 T cell receptor beta chains listed next were all sequenced from one sample in a study of OX40 agonist ivuxolimab in advanced cancers. Data came from immunoSEQ multiplex PCR; TCRdb stores just in-frame clones and leaves some out. The sample lists 79,000 or so clones; 91% were seen once. The sequencing used CD4+ or CD8+ T cells sorted from blood, collected in a trial of the OX40 agonist ivuxolimab. The source is an adult with an advanced solid tumor such as melanoma, head and neck, liver or kidney cancer.

The chain is built from TRBV6-1 and TRBJ1-2; D is possibly TRBD1 (5 bases). Germline V lookup: CDR1 MNHNS, CDR2 SASEGT. This CDR3 spans 15 amino acids. V was pared by 0 bases and J by 8 bases, with 16 bases between. CDR3 in amino acids: CASSEAHGQGRGYTF. CDR3 nucleotide sequence: TGTGCCAGCAGTGAAGCCCACGGGCAGGGCAGGGGCTACACCTTC.

V usage is TRBV4-3 and J usage is TRBJ2-7; D might be TRBD1 or TRBD2, each matching 5 bases. Germline-derived CDR1 and CDR2 are LGHNA and YSLEER. The CDR3 consists of 15 residues. V was clipped by 4 bases and J by 4 bases, with 17 bases between them. The CDR3 DNA reads TGCGCCAGCAGCCGGGGGTTGGTGGCAGAATACGAGCAGTACTTC. Its protein is CASSRGLVAEYEQYF.

This clone was detected only once. The chain carries TRBV5-5 and TRBJ2-2; 11 bases are shared with TRBD2. V was clipped by 4 bases and J by 6 bases; unmatched bases: 8. CDR3 length: 16 amino acids. Germline values: CDR1 SGHKS, CDR2 YYEKEE (reference sequence). The CDR3 protein is CASSPGLAGPPGELFF. CDR3 DNA sequence: TGTGCCAGCAGCCCCGGACTAGCGGGCCCTCCCGGGGAGCTGTTTTTT.

The chain is built from TRBV7-8 and TRBJ2-5, with a tentative D call TRBD1 (5 bases). The CDR3 covers 13 residues. Looked up from germline, CDR1 is SGHVS and CDR2 is FQNEAQ. Trimming removed 6 bases from V and 5 bases from J, with 13 bases in between. The DNA for the CDR3 is TGTGCCAGCAGACTCGAAGGGGCGGAGACCCAGTACTTC. Its translation is CASRLEGAETQYF.

This chain links TRBV30 with TRBJ2-2; a weak D match, TRBD2 (5 bases). Germline lookup yields CDR1 GTSNPN and CDR2 SVGIG (reference sequence). The CDR3 runs 12 residues. The ends were cut back, 4 bases at V and 6 bases at J, with 9 bases in the middle. The CDR3 spells CAWTSGAGELFF. The DNA for the CDR3 is TGTGCCTGGACGAGCGGCGCCGGGGAGCTGTTTTTT.

This clone was counted once. V and J are TRBV5-4 and TRBJ1-2; D may be TRBD1 (5 bases). V lost 4 bases and J lost 1, with 20 bases in between. Germline V CDR1 and CDR2: SGHNT, YYREEE (reference sequence). This CDR3 is 17 amino acids long. CDR3 residues: CASSVRWGRLLNYGYTF. CDR3 nucleotides: TGTGCCAGCAGCGTGAGATGGGGCAGACTTCTTAACTATGGCTACACCTTC.

This chain uses TRBV14 with TRBJ2-7; 10 bases align to TRBD2. The V gene's germline CDR1 is SGHDN and CDR2 FVKESK. V was pared by 4 bases and J by 10 bases, with 4 bases of the junction left unmatched. The CDR3 extends over 12 amino acids. This chain's CDR3 is CASSLGLAEQYF. The CDR3 DNA reads as TGTGCCAGCAGCCTCGGACTAGCGGAACAGTACTTC.

This clone was counted a few times. The chain couples TRBV5-6 to TRBJ2-7; tentative D call: TRBD2 (6 bases). V shed 4 bases and J shed 3 bases, with 14 bases lying between them. CDR3 length: 14 residues. Germline CDR1 is SGHDT and CDR2 is YYEEEE. The CDR3 DNA sequence: TGTGCCAGCAGCCTTCCTGGGGGGAGCTACGAGCAGTACTTC. Translation: CASSLPGGSYEQYF.

The chain carries TRBV30 and TRBJ1-5, with 9 bases fitting TRBD1. The J segment lost 0 bases and the V segment lost 3 bases, leaving 6 bases of the junction unmatched. Germline lookup yields CDR1 GTSNPN and CDR2 SVGIG (reference sequence). This CDR3 contains 16 residues. CDR3: CAWSQDRGYSNQPQHF. DNA of the CDR3: TGTGCCTGGAGCCAGGACAGGGGTTATAGCAATCAGCCCCAGCATTTT.

V is TRBV19 and J is TRBJ1-3; no reliable D call. CDR3 size: 13 residues. The V gene lost 8 bases and the J gene lost 1 base, with 9 bases spanning the gap. Germline V gives CDR1 LNHDA, CDR2 SQIVND (reference sequence). The CDR3 loop is CASRLMSGNTIYF. Written as DNA, the CDR3 is TGTGCCAGTCGTCTCATGTCTGGAAACACCATATATTTT. Together with reference TRBV19 and TRBJ1-3, the CDR3 gives the full variable domain: DGGITQSPKYLFRKEGQNVTLSCEQNLNHDAMYWYRQDPGQGLRLIYYSQIVNDFQKGDIAEGYSVSREKKESFPLTVTSAQKNPTAFYLCASRLMSGNTIYFGEGSWLTVV.

The rearrangement joins TRBV19 to TRBJ2-7; possible D gene TRBD1, 6 bases. The CDR3 is 12 amino acids. From germline, CDR1 is LNHDA and CDR2 SQIVND (reference sequence). Trimming shortened V by 4 bases and J by 7 bases, and 11 bases separated the two germline ends. The CDR3 here is CASSTLGAEQYF. The CDR3 DNA is TGTGCCAGTAGTACCTTGGGGGCGGAGCAGTACTTC.

The CDR3 DNA is TGTGCCAGCAGTTTAGGGGGGGGATGGTTAAAATACGAGCAGTACTTC. This sequence encodes CASSLGGGWLKYEQYF. V and J are TRBV28 and TRBJ2-7, with 7 bases matching TRBD2. The trim removed 2 bases at V and 4 bases at J, leaving 11 bases unmatched. Germline CDR1 is MDHEN and CDR2 is SYDVKM. CDR3 size: 16 residues.

The chain joins TRBV5-8 to TRBJ2-7; no firm D call. The CDR3 consists of 11 residues. Germline CDR1 SGHTS, CDR2 YDEGEE. V lost 2 bases, J lost 5 bases, and 5 bases lay in between. The CDR3 region is CASSFLDEQYF. The CDR3 DNA reads as TGTGCCAGCAGCTTTCTAGACGAGCAGTACTTC.

This clone was seen more than once but under ten times. This chain uses TRBV28 with TRBJ1-2; the match to TRBD1 covers 9 bases. The CDR3 has 13 residues. J lost 4 bases, V lost 8 bases, and 5 bases had no gene match. Germline CDR1 is MDHEN and CDR2 is SYDVKM. In DNA, the CDR3 is TGTGCCAGCGGACAGGGGACTCTCTATGGCTACACCTTC. Protein sequence: CASGQGTLYGYTF.